A selection of T cell receptor beta chains follows, all from one sample in a study of low-dose radiotherapy and immunotherapy resistance in tumors. One entry per CDR3 protein, called by TCRdb with MiXCR from the reads. The sample has about 82,000 distinct CDR3 sequences, under 20% seen once; the top ten hold 5.9%. The specimen comprised PBMCs, sampled before treatment. These receptors all come from a male donor with prostate cancer. CDR3s include the opening cysteine and the closing phenylalanine or tryptophan. A D gene is named only where the DNA matches it firmly. Clone size is given for some rows only: seen once, a few or many times, or a class if the clone is expanded.

len	abundance	v_gene	d_gene	j_gene	CDR3nt	CDR3aa
13	many	TRBV7-8	-	TRBJ1-5	TGTGCCAGCAGTTCAACTCAGTCACAGCCCCAGCATTTT	CASSSTQSQPQHF
14	few	TRBV12-3/TRBV12-4	-	TRBJ1-2	TGTGCCAGCAGATTTGGGGACCCTATCTTCGGCTACACCTTC	CASRFGDPIFGYTF
18	many	TRBV6-5	TRBD2	TRBJ2-3	TGTGCCAGCAGTAGGGGGACTAGCGGGAGCTTCGGCACAGATACGCAGTATTTT	CASSRGTSGSFGTDTQYF
16	-	TRBV12-3/TRBV12-4	-	TRBJ1-3	TGTGCCAGCACCCTTATTACCCGGTCCTCTGGAAACACCATATATTTT	CASTLITRSSGNTIYF
15	-	TRBV6-1	-	TRBJ2-5	TGTGCCAGCAGTGAAGAAGGGACGGGAAGTTCGTCCCAGTACTTC	CASSEEGTGSSSQYF
14	many	TRBV6-2/TRBV6-3	TRBD1	TRBJ1-2	TGTGCCAGCAGAAAGGGACAGGGGCGCTATGGCTACACCTTC	CASRKGQGRYGYTF
17	-	TRBV10-3	TRBD2	TRBJ2-1	TGTGCCATCAGTGATCCGGGACTAGGACTATTTGGCGATGAGCAGTTCTTC	CAISDPGLGLFGDEQFF
14	-	TRBV2	-	TRBJ1-6	TGTGCCAGCAGAAGTGGACAGCTTAATTCACCCCTCCACTTT	CASRSGQLNSPLHF
14	many	TRBV4-1	TRBD2	TRBJ2-1	TGCGCCAGCAGCCAGGGACTAGCCTACAATGAGCAGTTCTTC	CASSQGLAYNEQFF
14	many	TRBV20-1	TRBD1	TRBJ2-1	TGCATTGCGGACGGACAGGGGGCCCACAATGAGCAGTTCTTC	CIADGQGAHNEQFF
16	many	TRBV19	TRBD2	TRBJ2-5	TGTGCCAGTAGTATCTCCGCTAGCGGGATCCAAGAGACCCAGTACTTC	CASSISASGIQETQYF
15	many	TRBV6-5	TRBD1	TRBJ1-2	TGTGCCAGCAGCCTCGCCCTGATAGACAGGGGAGGCTACACCTTC	CASSLALIDRGGYTF
14	many	TRBV29-1	TRBD2	TRBJ2-7	TGCAGCGTCGGGAGTGGCGGGAGTTCCTACGAGCAGTACTTC	CSVGSGGSSYEQYF
16	many	TRBV5-5	TRBD1	TRBJ1-5	TGTGCCAGCAGCTTGAGGTCAGGGGGTCGCAATCAGCCCCAGCATTTT	CASSLRSGGRNQPQHF
13	many	TRBV5-1	-	TRBJ2-7	TGCGCCAGCAGCTTCGGCCAGGGCGGGGAGCAGTACTTC	CASSFGQGGEQYF
18	many	TRBV2	TRBD2	TRBJ2-7	TGTGCCACCGAATCGGGACTAGCGGGAGTCTACCCCTCCTACGAGCAGTACTTC	CATESGLAGVYPSYEQYF
13	many	TRBV6-6	-	TRBJ2-3	TGTGCCAGCAGTTACAGCTGGCCCGATACGCAGTATTTT	CASSYSWPDTQYF
16	-	TRBV6-2/TRBV6-3	TRBD2	TRBJ2-7	TGTGCCAGCAGCCGACCTGTAGCGGGAGGGATCGGGGAGCAGTACTTC	CASSRPVAGGIGEQYF
14	many	TRBV6-5	-	TRBJ1-2	TGTGCCAGCAGTTACGGTCCGGATTTCTATGGCTACACCTTC	CASSYGPDFYGYTF
12	many	TRBV28	-	TRBJ1-2	TGTGCCAGCAGTTTGGCAGGGCATGGCTACACCTTC	CASSLAGHGYTF
14	many	TRBV24-1	-	TRBJ2-2	TGTGCCACCCGGGAAAACAGGGATCACGGGGAGCTGTTTTTT	CATRENRDHGELFF
17	many	TRBV5-4	TRBD1	TRBJ1-1	TGTGCCAGCAGACCCCAGGACAGGGGTCGAAAGGGGACTGAAGCTTTCTTT	CASRPQDRGRKGTEAFF
13	many	TRBV6-5	-	TRBJ2-5	TGTGCCAGCAGTTACTCCCTCCAAGAGACCCAGTACTTC	CASSYSLQETQYF
12	once	TRBV6-4	-	TRBJ1-1	TGTGCCAGCAGTGGTAGGGGCACTGAAGCTTTCTTT	CASSGRGTEAFF
15	many	TRBV9	-	TRBJ2-6	TGTGCCAGCAGCGTAGCTACCTCTGGGGCCAACGTCCTGACTTTC	CASSVATSGANVLTF
14	many	TRBV5-1	TRBD1	TRBJ2-2	TGCGCCAGCAGCCACGGGACAGCCACCGGGGAGCTGTTTTTT	CASSHGTATGELFF
15	many	TRBV10-3	TRBD1	TRBJ2-1	TGTGCCATCAGACCTGACAGGGTCTCCTACAATGAGCAGTTCTTC	CAIRPDRVSYNEQFF
16	many	TRBV29-1	TRBD1	TRBJ1-1	TGCAGCGTTGTCGGGACAGGGGGCGCGCCGGACACTGAAGCTTTCTTT	CSVVGTGGAPDTEAFF
15	few	TRBV18	-	TRBJ2-5	TGTGCCAGCTCACCGTTTTCAGGGATCGGAGAGACCCAGTACTTC	CASSPFSGIGETQYF
15	many	TRBV7-2	-	TRBJ1-6	TGTGCCAGCACCTACACCGGAGGCTATAATTCACCCCTCCACTTT	CASTYTGGYNSPLHF
16	many	TRBV12-3/TRBV12-4	TRBD2	TRBJ2-5	TGTGCCAGCAGTTTATATGGCGGGGGGACGAGGGAGACCCAGTACTTC	CASSLYGGGTRETQYF
16	many	TRBV28	-	TRBJ1-5	TGTGCCAGCAGAACTAGACAGCAATATAGCAATCAGCCCCAGCATTTT	CASRTRQQYSNQPQHF
15	many	TRBV13	TRBD1	TRBJ2-5	TGTGCCAGCAGCAGATCCGACAGGGTCCAAGAGACCCAGTACTTC	CASSRSDRVQETQYF
13	many	TRBV5-1	-	TRBJ1-1	TGCGCCAGCAAGTCCCGGATGAACACTGAAGCTTTCTTT	CASKSRMNTEAFF
14	many	TRBV20-1	TRBD2	TRBJ2-7	TGCAGTGCTAGTGATAGGACTAGCGGGGGCACCCACCTCTTC	CSASDRTSGGTHLF
17	many	TRBV19	TRBD1	TRBJ2-2	TGTGCCAGTCAGTTGGACAGGGAGTTTTTTGGGACCGGGGAGCTGTTTTTT	CASQLDREFFGTGELFF
13	-	TRBV24-1	-	TRBJ2-5	TGTGCCACCTGGGACGTAGGGGCCGGGACCCAGTACTTC	CATWDVGAGTQYF
12	many	TRBV4-2	-	TRBJ2-3	TGTGCCAGCAGCCGACCCACAGATACGCAGTATTTT	CASSRPTDTQYF
18	-	TRBV20-1	-	TRBJ1-2	TGCAGTGCTAGAGCCATTGCCCTAGACAGGAATAATAACTATGGCTACACCTTC	CSARAIALDRNNNYGYTF
16	many	TRBV10-3	TRBD2	TRBJ2-1	TGTGCCATCAGTTCGACTAGCGGGGGCTCCTACAATGAGCAGTTCTTC	CAISSTSGGSYNEQFF
14	many	TRBV28	-	TRBJ1-3	TGTGCCAGCAGTTTAGGGGGACTGAGAAACACCATATATTTT	CASSLGGLRNTIYF
15	many	TRBV7-9	TRBD1	TRBJ1-1	TGTGCCAGCAGCTCAAGACAGGGACAGATGTTTGGAGCTTTCTTT	CASSSRQGQMFGAFF
14	many	TRBV18	-	TRBJ2-7	TGTGCCAGCTCACCCACTGCGAGAACCTACGAGCAGTACTTC	CASSPTARTYEQYF
16	many	TRBV11-1	TRBD1	TRBJ2-1	TGTGCCAGCAGCTTAGGGTGGACAGGGACCTACAATGAGCAGTTCTTC	CASSLGWTGTYNEQFF
14	many	TRBV6-1	TRBD2	TRBJ2-3	TGTGCCAGCGAGACTAGCCCGGGATTTAATACGCAGTATTTT	CASETSPGFNTQYF
13	many	TRBV12-3/TRBV12-4	-	TRBJ1-5	TGTGCCAGCAGTCCTTCCGAGGGCCAGCCCCAGCATTTT	CASSPSEGQPQHF
12	many	TRBV20-1	-	TRBJ2-1	TGCAGTGGGGAGGGGACATACAATGAGCAGTTCTTC	CSGEGTYNEQFF
14	many	TRBV28	TRBD2	TRBJ2-3	TGTGCCAGCAAACTAGCGGGACCCACAGATACGCAGTATTTT	CASKLAGPTDTQYF
11	many	TRBV19	-	TRBJ1-1	TGTGCCACCCAGGGACCCACTGAAGCTTTCTTT	CATQGPTEAFF
15	many	TRBV29-1	-	TRBJ1-3	TGCAGCGTTGTCAGGGGTTTTACTTCTGGAAACACCATATATTTT	CSVVRGFTSGNTIYF
15	many	TRBV29-1	TRBD1	TRBJ2-2	TGCAGCGCGACCGGGACAGGAATGAACACCGGGGAGCTGTTTTTT	CSATGTGMNTGELFF
16	many	TRBV7-8	-	TRBJ2-3	TGTGCCAGCAGCTTAGGGTCTCGGGGTAGCACAGATACGCAGTATTTT	CASSLGSRGSTDTQYF
12	many	TRBV29-1	-	TRBJ2-7	TGCAGCGTTCGAGTGGGGCCCTACGAGCAGTACTTC	CSVRVGPYEQYF
15	many	TRBV18	TRBD1	TRBJ1-2	TGTGCCAGCTCACCACCCGACAGGGGTAGCTATGGCTACACCTTC	CASSPPDRGSYGYTF
15	few	TRBV12-3/TRBV12-4	-	TRBJ2-6	TGTGCCAGCAGTTTTGGGTTCTCTGGGGCCAACGTCCTGACTTTC	CASSFGFSGANVLTF
17	many	TRBV2	TRBD2	TRBJ2-1	TGTGCCAGCAGTTCCCTGGGGCGGGGGAGCTCCTACAATGAGCAGTTCTTC	CASSSLGRGSSYNEQFF
14	many	TRBV9	-	TRBJ1-2	TGTGCCAGCAGCGTAATTCCGGGGGGCAGGAGCTACACCTTC	CASSVIPGGRSYTF
13	-	TRBV15	-	TRBJ2-3	TGTGCCACCAGCAGAGAATCGGGAGATACGCAGTGTTTT	CATSRESGDTQCF
14	many	TRBV7-9	-	TRBJ1-5	TGTGCCAGCAGCTTAGCCAACGGAAATCAGCCCCAGCATTTT	CASSLANGNQPQHF